These 14 T cell receptor beta chains were sequenced from one sample in a study of blood T cell repertoires in COVID-19. TCRdb's copy holds only in-frame clones and misses some; the assay was immunoSEQ multiplex PCR. The data contain 360,000 or so clones, 85% to 90% of them singletons. Sequencing was done on a sample of PBMCs or T cells enriched from blood (not recorded which). The receptors stem from a woman aged 25 to 39 who had been exposed to COVID-19.

The chain couples TRBV29-1 to TRBJ2-3, with TRBD2 matching 10 bases. Germline V gene data show CDR1 as SQVTM and CDR2 as ANQGSEA. After removal of 7 bases from V and 0 bases from J, the junction contained 4 bases not matched to a gene. The CDR3 is 14 residues long. The CDR3 DNA sequence: TGCAGCGGAAGGACTAGCGGTAGCACAGATACGCAGTATTTT. Translated: CSGRTSGSTDTQYF.

The chain links TRBV5-1 to TRBJ2-7; perhaps TRBD1 as D (6 bases). CDR1 and CDR2 (germline): SGHRS, YFSETQ. The CDR3 loop spans 13 amino acids. Trimming took off 2 bases at V and 3 bases at J, with 9 bases between the two ends. CDR3 nucleotide sequence: TGCGCCAGCAGCTTTGGGACATTCTACGAGCAGTACTTC. Protein: CASSFGTFYEQYF.

Here the CDR3 DNA reads TGTGCCAGCAGTTTAGGCAGGGGGTACACTGAAGCTTTCTTT. It codes for CASSLGRGYTEAFF. The chain has TRBV27 and TRBJ1-1, with 7 bases aligning to TRBD1. Germline values: CDR1 MNHEY, CDR2 SMNVEV (reference sequence). With V trimmed by 2 bases and J by 3 bases, 3 bases remained unmatched. The CDR3 length is 14 residues.

This clone was found a few times. The V call is TRBV4-1, the J call TRBJ2-5, with 13 bases lining up with TRBD2. This CDR3 spans 17 amino acids. From germline, CDR1 is MGHRA and CDR2 YSYEKL. The ends lost 0 bases at V and 3 bases at J; junction bases unmatched: 4. This chain's CDR3 is CASSQDRGTSGKETQYF. In DNA, the CDR3 is TGCGCCAGCAGCCAAGATCGGGGGACTAGCGGGAAAGAGACCCAGTACTTC.

This chain joins TRBV30 and TRBJ1-2; D ambiguous. CDR1 GTSNPN and CDR2 SVGIG come from the germline V gene (reference sequence). Deletions cut 4 bases from V and 4 bases from J, with 10 bases between. The CDR3 extends over 12 amino acids. The CDR3 DNA reads as TGTGCCTGGACTCAATCCGGCTATGGCTACACCTTC. Translated: CAWTQSGYGYTF. The entire variable domain, with the rest obtained from reference TRBV30 and TRBJ1-2, is as follows: SQTIHQWPATLVQPVGSPLSLECTVEGTSNPNLYWYRQAAGRGLQLLFYSVGIGQISSEVPQNLSASRPQDRQFILSSKKLLLSDSGFYLCAWTQSGYGYTFGSGTRLTVV.

The chain has TRBV27 and TRBJ1-5; TRBD1 matches at 7 bases. The junction had 11 bases not matched to a gene; V was cut back by 6 bases and J by 3 bases. Germline V CDR1 and CDR2: MNHEY, SMNVEV (reference sequence). The CDR3 runs 16 residues. In DNA, the CDR3 is TGTGCCAGCAGCTCCAACTGGGGACAGTTCAATCAGCCCCAGCATTTT. As protein: CASSSNWGQFNQPQHF.

V and J are TRBV11-2 and TRBJ1-1, with D possibly being TRBD1 (6 bases). The CDR3 is 14 residues long. V was trimmed by 1 base and J by 5 bases, leaving 11 bases between them. Per germline, CDR1 SGHAT and CDR2 FQNNGV. The CDR3 DNA follows: TGTGCCAGCAGCTTAGCAGGGGTCGGGACTGAAGCTTTCTTT. Amino acid sequence: CASSLAGVGTEAFF.

The gene calls are TRBV27 and TRBJ2-5, with TRBD1 identical over 8 bases. Germline CDR1 reads MNHEY; CDR2 reads SMNVEV (reference sequence). The CDR3 sequence is 13 residues long. Losses at the gene ends were 6 bases for V and 5 bases for J; bases not matched to a gene: 5. The CDR3 loop reads CASRIQGAETQYF. CDR3 DNA: TGTGCCAGCAGGATTCAGGGGGCTGAGACCCAGTACTTC.

This clone was seen just once. The chain's CDR3 is CASSLGSPASTDTQYF. In DNA, the CDR3 is TGCGCCAGCAGCTTGGGGAGCCCAGCGAGCACAGATACGCAGTATTTT. The chain combines TRBV5-1 with TRBJ2-3, with no clear D. The germline CDR1 and CDR2 sequences are SGHRS and YFSETQ. V was clipped by 0 bases and J by 0 bases, with 11 bases between them. The CDR3 totals 16 residues.

A word on this clone: An end of the junction differs from the germline gene, which may be a read error. The CDR3 is CAGRGQWIYGYTF. The CDR3 DNA is TGTGCCGGCAGGGGGCAGTGGATCTATGGCTACACCTTC. The chain joins TRBV2 to TRBJ1-2; 8 bases are a match to TRBD1. Germline lookup yields CDR1 SNHLY and CDR2 FYNNEI. This CDR3 spans 13 amino acids.

This chain connects TRBV3-1 (or the pseudogene TRBV3-2) to TRBJ2-5, with TRBD2 matching over 8 bases. The CDR3 length is 17 residues. V dropped 0 bases and J dropped 4; count of bases not matched to a gene: 10. Germline-derived CDR1 and CDR2 are LGHDT and YNNKEL (reference sequence). The CDR3 protein is CASSQERSGGVSETQYF. DNA of the CDR3: TGTGCCAGCAGCCAAGAACGAAGCGGGGGCGTTTCAGAGACCCAGTACTTC.

V and J are TRBV7-8 and TRBJ2-4; D is unresolved. The CDR3 consists of 12 residues. V was shortened by 5 bases and J by 10 bases, with 12 bases between the two germline ends. Looked up from germline, CDR1 is SGHVS and CDR2 is FQNEAQ. DNA of the CDR3: TGTGCCAGCAGCCCCAGTCTAGGTATTCAGTACTTC. This gives the protein CASSPSLGIQYF.

V is TRBV18 and J is TRBJ2-2; possibly TRBD2 for D (6 bases). CDR3 length equals 16 residues. Germline V lookup: CDR1 KGHSH, CDR2 LQKENI. The V end was cut by 3 bases, the J end by 3 bases, with 14 bases between. The CDR3 region is CASSPRGGDDTGELFF. CDR3 bases: TGTGCCAGCTCACCTAGAGGCGGGGACGACACCGGGGAGCTGTTTTTT.

This clone is a singleton in its sample. The chain couples TRBV19 to TRBJ1-6, with TRBD1 as a possible D gene (6 bases). Germline V gene lookup returns CDR1 LNHDA and CDR2 SQIVND (reference sequence). The germline V and J ends were trimmed by 3 bases and 10 bases, with 19 bases remaining between them. The CDR3 sequence is 16 residues long. The CDR3 DNA sequence: TGTGCCAGTAGTATGAGCCGGACAGCTACAGGGTCACCCCTCCACTTT. It is translated as CASSMSRTATGSPLHF.